The rows below give T cell receptor beta chains drawn from one sample of a study of shared clonotypes between healthy human individuals. Here immunoSEQ multiplex PCR was the method, and the copy in TCRdb shows in-frame clones only, minus some. The sample lists some 2 million clones, 90% to 95% seen once, with approximately 0.13% in the top ten. Sequencing used naive CD4+ T cells sorted from blood. These receptors were taken from a man aged 18 to 30 in good health. Both conserved end residues are part of each CDR3. D genes are given only for firm matches. Only some rows state a clone size, as once, few, many or a class for expanded clones.

TRBD1	TRBJ2-7	TRBV5-1	.	14	TGCGCCAGCAGCGTTCAGACAGGGAGCTACGAGCAGTACTTC	CASSVQTGSYEQYF
.	TRBJ1-5	TRBV6-1	few	16	TGTGCCAGCAGTGAAAGGGGACATACTAGCAATCAGCCCCAGCATTTT	CASSERGHTSNQPQHF
.	TRBJ2-3	TRBV7-7	.	13	TGTGCTAGCAGCTTAGGTCCCCTTAATACGCAGTATTTT	CASSLGPLNTQYF
.	TRBJ1-4	TRBV5-1	.	12	TGCGCCAGCAGGGGCTCTAATGAAAAACTGTTTTTT	CASRGSNEKLFF
TRBD1	TRBJ1-1	TRBV10-3	.	14	TGTGCCATCAGGACAGGGGCCATGAACACTGAAGCTTTCTTT	CAIRTGAMNTEAFF
.	TRBJ1-1	TRBV7-3	.	13	TGTGCCAGCAGATTAGACAGGAACACTGAAGCTTTCTTT	CASRLDRNTEAFF
.	TRBJ2-5	TRBV7-9	.	15	TGTGCCAGCAGCTTGGGGACGACGGGGTTAGAGACCCAGTACTTC	CASSLGTTGLETQYF
TRBD2	TRBJ2-4	TRBV30	once	15	TGTGCCTGGAGCCGTACTAGCGGGAGGGGGGGCATTCAGTACTTC	CAWSRTSGRGGIQYF
.	TRBJ2-4	TRBV10-1	.	15	TGCGCCAGCAGTGAGGACGGGCTAGCCAAAAACATTCAGTACTTC	CASSEDGLAKNIQYF
TRBD2	TRBJ2-5	TRBV9	.	19	TGTGCCAGCAGCGGCCCCGGGACTAGCGGGAGAGTTGCCCCAGAGACCCAGTACTTC	CASSGPGTSGRVAPETQYF
.	TRBJ1-6	TRBV7-9	.	15	TGTGCCAGCAACCTTGCTCGGGGAACCAATTCACCCCTCCACTTT	CASNLARGTNSPLHF
TRBD1	TRBJ1-3	TRBV7-9	.	16	TGTGCCAGCAGCTCGCCTGGACAGGGGTTTGGAAACACCATATATTTT	CASSSPGQGFGNTIYF
TRBD1	TRBJ2-7	TRBV2	.	13	TGTGCCAGCAGTCGGACAGGGGGCTCCGAGCAGTACTTC	CASSRTGGSEQYF
.	TRBJ2-3	TRBV18	once	13	TGTGCCAGCTCAACAGCAGGGCCAGATACGCAGTATTTT	CASSTAGPDTQYF
TRBD1	TRBJ2-7	TRBV10-2	.	15	TGCGCCAGCAGTCAACAGGGGGCCGAGAACTACGAGCAGTACTTC	CASSQQGAENYEQYF
.	TRBJ1-2	TRBV5-1	.	13	TGCGCCAGCAGCTTGGGGGCAGCTTATGGCTACACCTTC	CASSLGAAYGYTF
TRBD2	TRBJ2-3	TRBV5-1	.	19	TGCGCCAGCAGCAGAAGAGGACTAGCGGGAGGCTCTAGCACAGATACGCAGTATTTT	CASSRRGLAGGSSTDTQYF
.	TRBJ2-1	TRBV19	.	15	TGTGCCAGTAGTATTGCGAGCGGGTACTACAATGAGCAGTTCTTC	CASSIASGYYNEQFF
.	TRBJ2-7	TRBV28	.	12	TGTGCCAGCAGTTGGACAGCGGGCGAGCAGTACTTC	CASSWTAGEQYF
TRBD2	TRBJ2-1	TRBV12-5	.	16	TGTGCTAGTGGTTCTCCGGGACTAACACATCCTGGGGCACAGTTCTTC	CASGSPGLTHPGAQFF
.	TRBJ2-5	TRBV2	.	10	TGTGCCAGCAGTGAAGCTTTCCAGTACTTC	CASSEAFQYF
.	TRBJ1-1	TRBV9	.	14	TGTGCCAGCAGCGTAGACAGAGTGAACACTGAAGCTTTCTTT	CASSVDRVNTEAFF
.	TRBJ2-7	TRBV6-4	.	13	TGTGCCAGCAGTGACTCGATTGCGGGCGAGCAGTACTTC	CASSDSIAGEQYF
TRBD2	TRBJ2-7	TRBV7-2	.	17	TGTGCCAGCAGCTTAGGTAGTTATGGCGGGAGGGCCTACGAGCAGTACTTC	CASSLGSYGGRAYEQYF
TRBD1	TRBJ1-2	TRBV27	.	14	TGTGCCAGCACCCTGACAGGGGGTGCCTATGGCTACACCTTC	CASTLTGGAYGYTF
.	TRBJ1-1	TRBV7-6	.	13	TGTGCCAGCAGCTTAGGCGATGGCACTGAAGCTTTCTTT	CASSLGDGTEAFF
TRBD1	TRBJ2-7	TRBV27	.	12	TGTGCCAGTGACAGGGGGACCCACGAGCAGTACTTC	CASDRGTHEQYF
.	TRBJ1-4	TRBV6-5	.	15	TGTGCCAGCAGTTCGTTCCAGCGGGGGCTTGAAAAACTGTTTTTT	CASSSFQRGLEKLFF
.	TRBJ1-5	TRBV6-6	.	13	TGTGCCAGCACCCCAGGGGTAAATCAGCCCCAGCATTTT	CASTPGVNQPQHF
.	TRBJ2-7	TRBV18	.	15	TGTGCCAGCTCCCTCCGGGCAGGGGCCGTCTACGAGCAGTACTTC	CASSLRAGAVYEQYF
TRBD2	TRBJ2-1	TRBV13	.	16	TGTGCCAGCAGCTTAAGTGGGACTAGCGGAGGGATTGAGCAGTTCTTC	CASSLSGTSGGIEQFF
.	TRBJ2-1	TRBV7-9	.	12	TGTGCCAGCAGCTCAGAAAACAATGAGCAGTTCTTC	CASSSENNEQFF
.	TRBJ2-7	TRBV28	.	17	TGTGCCAGCAGTTTATTTCCGGCAGCTGGGGCCTCCTACGAGCAGTACTTC	CASSLFPAAGASYEQYF
TRBD1	TRBJ2-7	TRBV29-1	.	11	TGCAGCGCCGGGACAGCCTACGAGCAGTACTTC	CSAGTAYEQYF
.	TRBJ1-2	TRBV21-1	.	22	TGTGCCAGCAGCAAAGCCATACTTCTCCGGGACAGGGGGCGCAAGGGGTATAGTGGCTACACCTTC	CASSKAILLRDRGRKGYSGYTF
TRBD1	TRBJ2-7	TRBV10-3	.	14	TGTGCCACAGGGACAGAGTCGAGTTCCTACGAGCAGTACTTC	CATGTESSSYEQYF
.	TRBJ1-1	TRBV9	.	15	TGTGCCAGCAGCCTCGGGGGGCTGGAGAACACTGAAGCTTTCTTT	CASSLGGLENTEAFF
.	TRBJ1-5	TRBV11-2	.	14	TGTGCCAGCAGCTTAAACAGGGTGGGGCAGCCCCAGCATTTT	CASSLNRVGQPQHF
.	TRBJ2-1	TRBV6-1	.	12	TGTGCCAGCAGAGCCATGCGGGGTGAGCAGTTCTTC	CASRAMRGEQFF
TRBD2	TRBJ2-7	TRBV19	few	14	TGTGCCAGTAGTATCCTAGCGGGACCGTACGAGCAGTACTTC	CASSILAGPYEQYF